This T cell receptor beta chain is drawn from a study of neoadjuvant anti-PD-1 for oral cavity cancer. Time point: after neoadjuvant nivolumab, at surgical resection. Using immunoSEQ multiplex PCR, the repertoire was profiled, and TCRdb retains in-frame clones only, with some absent. The sample shows 63,000 or so clones, 86% of them seen only once. CDR1 is SGHDN and CDR2 is FVKESK in the germline V gene. Trimming cost V 1 base and J 3 bases; bases outside gene matches: 15. The CDR3 contains 20 residues. The clonotype comes from a person between 35 and 79 years old with oral cavity squamous cell carcinoma. Sequenced material: PBMCs, taken after nivolumab (anti-PD-1) treatment. The chain links TRBV14 to TRBJ2-1; 10 bases match TRBD2. The CDR3 region has the DNA TGTGCCAGCAGCCAAGGGCTAGCGGGAGTTTGGGGAGGTATCTACAATGAGCAGTTCTTC. Encoded protein: CASSQGLAGVWGGIYNEQFF. Full variable domain (remainder filled in from reference TRBV14 and TRBJ2-1): EAGVTQFPSHSVIEKGQTVTLRCDPISGHDNLYWYRRVMGKEIKFLLHFVKESKQDESGMPNNRFLAERTGGTYSTLKVQPAELEDSGVYFCASSQGLAGVWGGIYNEQFFGPGTRLTVL.